Presented here are 11 T cell receptor beta chains from one specimen sequenced in a study of blood T cell repertoires in COVID-19. The assay was immunoSEQ multiplex PCR, and TCRdb's table has in-frame clones only and misses some. Among some 100,000 clones listed, approximately 93% were seen once. What was sequenced was peripheral blood. Every receptor here comes from a man aged 55 to 70 with acute or convalescent COVID-19.

V gene TRBV24-1 combines with J gene TRBJ1-2; 7 bases align to TRBD1. Germline V gene sequence: CDR1 KGHDR, CDR2 SFDVKD. This CDR3 has 15 amino acids. Trimming took 1 base from V and 2 from J; bases not matched to a gene: 3. DNA of the CDR3: TGTGCCACCAGTGATTTTAGGGGACAGAACTATGGCTACACCTTC. Protein: CATSDFRGQNYGYTF.

V is TRBV6-4 and J is TRBJ1-4; no definite D call. The length of the CDR3 is 13 residues. In germline, CDR1 is MRHNA, CDR2 SNTAGT. The V and J ends lost 5 bases and 8 bases respectively, with 12 bases between them. CDR3 sequence reads: CASSREGGEKLFF. CDR3 DNA: TGTGCCAGCAGTCGGGAAGGAGGAGAAAAACTGTTTTTT.

The chain recombines TRBV5-8 with TRBJ1-2, with D possibly TRBD1 on 5 matching bases. The CDR3 covers 14 residues. The germline V gene has CDR1 SGHTS and CDR2 YDEGEE. V was clipped by 4 bases and J by 6 bases, with 16 bases between them. In DNA, the CDR3 is TGTGCCAGCAGCCCTTGGAGGGGCGACGATGGCTACACCTTC. Translated: CASSPWRGDDGYTF.

V usage is TRBV24-1 and J usage is TRBJ1-1; the D is unclear. The CDR3 totals 13 residues. Per the germline V gene, CDR1 is KGHDR and CDR2 is SFDVKD. V dropped 7 bases and J dropped 1 base, with 9 bases sitting between them. CDR3 nucleotides: TGTGCCACCAGAGACACCTCGAACACTGAAGCTTTCTTT. Encoded protein: CATRDTSNTEAFF.

The V gene is TRBV19, the J gene TRBJ1-1; D may be TRBD1 (6 bases). V was pared by 5 bases and J by 3 bases, with 10 bases between. CDR1 LNHDA and CDR2 SQIVND come from the germline V gene (reference sequence). The CDR3 contains 13 residues. CDR3 DNA sequence: TGTGCCAGTAGTCTTCGGACAGACACTGAAGCTTTCTTT. Translation: CASSLRTDTEAFF.

V is TRBV7-9 and J is TRBJ2-1; D gene unclear. Trimming took 6 bases from V and 5 from J, leaving 8 bases between them. Germline V lookup: CDR1 SEHNR, CDR2 FQNEAQ (reference sequence). This CDR3 contains 12 residues. CDR3 amino acids: CASSQSNNEQFF. DNA for the CDR3: TGTGCCAGCAGTCAATCAAACAATGAGCAGTTCTTC.

The rearrangement joins TRBV24-1 to TRBJ1-2, with 9 positions matching TRBD1. Germline CDR1 reads KGHDR; CDR2 reads SFDVKD. J lost 4 bases, V lost 3 bases, and 2 bases had no gene match. This CDR3 is 14 amino acids long. The DNA of the CDR3 is TGTGCCACCAGTGATGACAGGGGGTTCTATGGCTACACCTTC. It is translated as CATSDDRGFYGYTF.

The rearrangement joins TRBV5-1 to TRBJ2-3, with 16 bases fitting TRBD2. V was clipped by 0 bases and J by 0 bases; unmatched bases: 4. Looked up from germline, CDR1 is SGHRS and CDR2 is YFSETQ. The CDR3 covers 19 residues. CDR3 coding DNA: TGCGCCAGCAGCTTGGTGGGGACTAGCGGGAGGGCTAGCACAGATACGCAGTATTTT. Translated: CASSLVGTSGRASTDTQYF. Based on the CDR3 plus reference TRBV5-1 and TRBJ2-3, the full variable domain is KAGVTQTPRYLIKTRGQQVTLSCSPISGHRSVSWYQQTPGQGLQFLFEYFSETQRNKGNFPGRFSGRQFSNSRSEMNVSTLELGDSALYLCASSLVGTSGRASTDTQYFGPGTRLTVL.

The chain recombines TRBV4-1 with TRBJ1-1; 7 bases are a match to TRBD1. Germline V CDR1 and CDR2: MGHRA, YSYEKL. The CDR3 runs to 16 residues. V shed 0 bases and J 1 base; nucleotides not matched to a gene: 5. The DNA for the CDR3 is TGCGCCAGCAGCCAAGATCAGAACAGGGGGAACACTGAAGCTTTCTTT. Protein: CASSQDQNRGNTEAFF.

The chain is built from TRBV5-8 and TRBJ2-5, with 7 bases identical to TRBD1. The V gene's germline CDR1 is SGHTS and CDR2 YDEGEE. The CDR3 has 16 amino acids. The J segment lost 3 bases and the V segment lost 3 bases, leaving 11 bases of the junction unmatched. The CDR3 loop is CASSYGNRGTKETQYF. DNA of the CDR3: TGTGCCAGCAGCTACGGGAACAGGGGTACAAAAGAGACCCAGTACTTC. The variable domain in full, completed from reference TRBV5-8 and TRBJ2-5, reads EAGVTQSPTHLIKTRGQQATLRCSPISGHTSVYWYQQALGLGLQFLLWYDEGEERNRGNFPPRFSGRQFPNYSSELNVNALELEDSALYLCASSYGNRGTKETQYFGPGTRLLVL.

The rearrangement links TRBV3-1 (or the pseudogene TRBV3-2) to TRBJ2-1, with 10 bases fitting TRBD1. The CDR3 runs 15 residues. CDR1 is LGHDT and CDR2 is YNNKEL in the germline V gene (reference sequence). Trimming cost V 4 bases and J 8 bases; bases outside gene matches: 8. The CDR3 region is CASSPRQGASHEQFF. The DNA for the CDR3 is TGTGCCAGCAGCCCCCGACAGGGGGCTTCTCATGAGCAGTTCTTC.